This TCR beta chain was identified in a study of T cell responses to AZD1222 COVID-19 vaccine. For the study at large: Second doses that came at about 4 or about 12 weeks were put together.

This CDR3 is built from 14 residues. Trimming at V came to 5 bases and at J to 0 bases, leaving 3 bases not matched to a gene. In germline, CDR1 is MNHEY, CDR2 SMNVEV (reference sequence). As to this clone: What it recognizes is unknown.

Points from the study as a whole: Close to half of all spike-specific TCRs reportedly target regions of the variants that are unmutated.

The data were produced by immunoSEQ multiplex PCR, yet TCRdb's version contains in-frame clones alone and is incomplete. The sample yields 90,000 to 150,000 clones, about 90% seen once. The receptor's source is an adult in good health. The starting material was peripheral blood, obtained on day 0 of AZD1222 vaccination. The gene calls are TRBV27 and TRBJ1-1; 7 positions agree with TRBD1. The CDR3 spells CASSLGGMNTEAFF. The CDR3, as DNA: TGTGCCAGCAGTCTAGGGGGCATGAACACTGAAGCTTTCTTT.